This section outlines one TCR beta chain sequence together with its context. Assay: immunoSEQ multiplex PCR; the TCRdb copy retains only in-frame clones and omits some. The data show about 53,000 clones, about 88% seen once. The sample belongs to a study of OX40 agonist ivuxolimab in advanced cancers. Study-level background: Eligibility admitted prior anti-PD-1, anti-PD-L1 or anti-CTLA-4 therapy; 35% to 40% had some.

V lost 3 bases and J lost 6, with 12 bases in between. This CDR3 is built from 14 residues. The V gene's germline CDR1 is WSHSY and CDR2 SAAADI. The V call is TRBV10-2, the J call TRBJ1-5; TRBD1 might be the D (5 bases). This sequence was found in an adult with an advanced solid tumor such as melanoma, head and neck, liver or kidney cancer. The specimen comprised CD4+ or CD8+ T cells sorted from blood, sampled in a trial of the OX40 agonist ivuxolimab. Here the CDR3 DNA reads TGCGCCAGCAGTGACCAGGGTTACGGTCAGCCCCAGCATTTT. Residues: CASSDQGYGQPQHF.